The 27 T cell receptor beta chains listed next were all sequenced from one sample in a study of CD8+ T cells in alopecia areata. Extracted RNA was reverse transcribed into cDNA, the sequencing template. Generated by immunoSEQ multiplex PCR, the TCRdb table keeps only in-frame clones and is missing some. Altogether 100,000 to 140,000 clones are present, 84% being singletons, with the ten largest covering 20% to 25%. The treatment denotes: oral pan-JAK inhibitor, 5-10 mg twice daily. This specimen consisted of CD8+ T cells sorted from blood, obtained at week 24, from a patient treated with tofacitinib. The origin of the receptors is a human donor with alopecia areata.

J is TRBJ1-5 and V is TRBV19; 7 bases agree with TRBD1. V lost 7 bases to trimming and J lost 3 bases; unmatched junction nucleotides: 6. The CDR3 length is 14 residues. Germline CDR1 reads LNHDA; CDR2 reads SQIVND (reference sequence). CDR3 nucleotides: TGTGCCAGTAAGGTCGACAGGGACAATCAGCCCCAGCATTTT. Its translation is CASKVDRDNQPQHF. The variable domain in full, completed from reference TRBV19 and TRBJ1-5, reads DGGITQSPKYLFRKEGQNVTLSCEQNLNHDAMYWYRQDPGQGLRLIYYSQIVNDFQKGDIAEGYSVSREKKESFPLTVTSAQKNPTAFYLCASKVDRDNQPQHFGDGTRLSIL.

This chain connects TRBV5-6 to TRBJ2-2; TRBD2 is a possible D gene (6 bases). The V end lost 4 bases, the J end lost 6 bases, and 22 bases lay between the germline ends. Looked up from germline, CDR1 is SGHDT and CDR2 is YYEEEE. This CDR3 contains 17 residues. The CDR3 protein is CASSRRPGLQKAGELFF. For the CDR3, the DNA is TGTGCCAGCAGCAGGAGACCGGGACTCCAAAAGGCCGGGGAGCTGTTTTTT.

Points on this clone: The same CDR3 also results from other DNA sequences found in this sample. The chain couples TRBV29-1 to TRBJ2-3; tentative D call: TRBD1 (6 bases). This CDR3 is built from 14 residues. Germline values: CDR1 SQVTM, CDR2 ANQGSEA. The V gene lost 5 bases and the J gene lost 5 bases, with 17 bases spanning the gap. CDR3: CSVPGVALGDTQYF. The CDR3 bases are TGCAGCGTTCCAGGGGTAGCGTTAGGAGATACGCAGTATTTT.

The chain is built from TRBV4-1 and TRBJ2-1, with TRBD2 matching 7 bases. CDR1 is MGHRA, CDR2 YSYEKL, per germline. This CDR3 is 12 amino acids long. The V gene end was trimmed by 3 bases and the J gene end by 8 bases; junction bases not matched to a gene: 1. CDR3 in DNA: TGCGCCAGCAGCCACCTAGCGGATGAGCAGTTCTTC. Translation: CASSHLADEQFF.

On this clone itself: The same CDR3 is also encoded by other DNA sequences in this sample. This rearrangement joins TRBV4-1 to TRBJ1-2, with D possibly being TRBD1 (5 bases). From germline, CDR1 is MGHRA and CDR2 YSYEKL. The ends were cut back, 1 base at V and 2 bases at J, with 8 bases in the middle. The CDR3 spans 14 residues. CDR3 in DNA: TGCGCCAGCAGCCAAGCGCAGGGAAACTATGGCTACACCTTC. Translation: CASSQAQGNYGYTF.

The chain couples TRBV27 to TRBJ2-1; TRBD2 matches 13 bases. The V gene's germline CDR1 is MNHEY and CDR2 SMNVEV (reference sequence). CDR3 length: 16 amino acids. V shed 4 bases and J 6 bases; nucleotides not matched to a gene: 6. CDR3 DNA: TGTGCCAGCAGTTCGCAACTAGCGGGGGGGCTCAATGAGCAGTTCTTC. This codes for CASSSQLAGGLNEQFF.

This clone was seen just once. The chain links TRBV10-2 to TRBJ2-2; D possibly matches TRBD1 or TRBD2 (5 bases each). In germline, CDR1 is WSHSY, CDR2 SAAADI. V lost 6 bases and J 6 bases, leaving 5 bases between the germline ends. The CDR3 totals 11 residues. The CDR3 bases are TGCGCCAGCAGGGGGGCCGGGGAGCTGTTTTTT. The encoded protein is CASRGAGELFF.

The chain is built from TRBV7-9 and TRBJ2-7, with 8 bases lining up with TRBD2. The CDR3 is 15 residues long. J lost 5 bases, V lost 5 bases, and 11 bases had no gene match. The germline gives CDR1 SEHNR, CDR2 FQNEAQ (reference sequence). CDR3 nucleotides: TGTGCCAGCAGCCCCAGCAGCGGGGGACTTCACGAGCAGTACTTC. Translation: CASSPSSGGLHEQYF.

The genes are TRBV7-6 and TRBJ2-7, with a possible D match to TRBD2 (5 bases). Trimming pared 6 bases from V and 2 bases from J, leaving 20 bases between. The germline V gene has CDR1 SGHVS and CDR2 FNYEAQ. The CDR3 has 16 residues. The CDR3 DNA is TGTGCCAGCAGTTACTCGTTGGAGGTCCCGACCTACGAGCAGTACTTC. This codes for CASSYSLEVPTYEQYF.

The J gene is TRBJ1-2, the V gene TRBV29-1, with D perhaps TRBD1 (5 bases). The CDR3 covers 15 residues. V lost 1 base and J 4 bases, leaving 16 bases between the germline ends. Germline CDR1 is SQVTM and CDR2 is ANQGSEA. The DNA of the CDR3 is TGCAGCGTTGAAGCATATCCCGGGACTTCCTATGGCTACACCTTC. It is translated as CSVEAYPGTSYGYTF.

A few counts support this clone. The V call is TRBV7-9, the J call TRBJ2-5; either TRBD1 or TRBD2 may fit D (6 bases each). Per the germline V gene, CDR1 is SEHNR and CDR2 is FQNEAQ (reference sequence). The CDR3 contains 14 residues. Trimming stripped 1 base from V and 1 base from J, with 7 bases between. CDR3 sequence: CASSLEGGQETQYF. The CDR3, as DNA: TGTGCCAGCAGCTTAGAGGGGGGCCAAGAGACCCAGTACTTC.

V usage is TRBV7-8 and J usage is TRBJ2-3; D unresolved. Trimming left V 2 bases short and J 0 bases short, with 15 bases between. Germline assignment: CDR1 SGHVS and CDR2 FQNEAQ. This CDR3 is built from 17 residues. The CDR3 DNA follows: TGTGCCAGCAGCTTAATTTCCTCGGGTACTAGCACAGATACGCAGTATTTT. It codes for CASSLISSGTSTDTQYF.

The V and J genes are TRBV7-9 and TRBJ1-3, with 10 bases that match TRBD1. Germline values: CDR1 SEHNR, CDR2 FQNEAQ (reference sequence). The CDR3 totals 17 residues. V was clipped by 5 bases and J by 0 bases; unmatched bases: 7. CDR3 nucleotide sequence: TGTGCCAGCAGCACAGGACAGGGGGTGCCCTCTGGAAACACCATATATTTT. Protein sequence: CASSTGQGVPSGNTIYF.

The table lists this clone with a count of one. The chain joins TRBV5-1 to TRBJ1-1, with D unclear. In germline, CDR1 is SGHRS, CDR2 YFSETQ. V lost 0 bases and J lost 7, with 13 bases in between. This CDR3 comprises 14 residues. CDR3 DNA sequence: TGCGCCAGCAGCTTGGTGGGGTTAGCTGGTGAAGCTTTCTTT. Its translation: CASSLVGLAGEAFF.

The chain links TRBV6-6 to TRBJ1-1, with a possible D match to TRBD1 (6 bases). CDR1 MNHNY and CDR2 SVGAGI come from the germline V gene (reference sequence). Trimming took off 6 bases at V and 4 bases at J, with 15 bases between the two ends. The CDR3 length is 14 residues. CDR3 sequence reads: CASSPQGSSTEAFF. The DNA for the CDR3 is TGTGCCAGCAGCCCACAGGGATCTTCCACTGAAGCTTTCTTT.

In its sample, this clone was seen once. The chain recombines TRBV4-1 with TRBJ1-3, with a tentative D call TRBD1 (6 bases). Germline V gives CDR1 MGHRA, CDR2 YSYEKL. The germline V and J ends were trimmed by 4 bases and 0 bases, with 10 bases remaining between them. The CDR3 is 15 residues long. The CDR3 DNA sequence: TGCGCCAGCAGCCCCACAGGGAACTCTGGAAACACCATATATTTT. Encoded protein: CASSPTGNSGNTIYF.

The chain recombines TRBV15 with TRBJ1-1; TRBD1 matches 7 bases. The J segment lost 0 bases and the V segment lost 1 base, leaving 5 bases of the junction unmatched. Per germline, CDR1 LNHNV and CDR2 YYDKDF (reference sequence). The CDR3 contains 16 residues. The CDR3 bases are TGTGCCACCAGCAGAGTAACAGGGGCCCTGAACACTGAAGCTTTCTTT. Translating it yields CATSRVTGALNTEAFF. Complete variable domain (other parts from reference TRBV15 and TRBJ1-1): DAMVIQNPRYQVTQFGKPVTLSCSQTLNHNVMYWYQQKSSQAPKLLFHYYDKDFNNEADTPDNFQSRRPNTSFCFLDIRSPGLGDTAMYLCATSRVTGALNTEAFFGQGTRLTVV.

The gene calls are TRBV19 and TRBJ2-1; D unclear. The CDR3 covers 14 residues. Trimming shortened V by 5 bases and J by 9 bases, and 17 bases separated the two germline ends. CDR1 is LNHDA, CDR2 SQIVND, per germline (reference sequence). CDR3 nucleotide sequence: TGTGCCAGTAGTGCCAGTCCGCTCAGTGGTGAGCAGTTCTTC. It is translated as CASSASPLSGEQFF.

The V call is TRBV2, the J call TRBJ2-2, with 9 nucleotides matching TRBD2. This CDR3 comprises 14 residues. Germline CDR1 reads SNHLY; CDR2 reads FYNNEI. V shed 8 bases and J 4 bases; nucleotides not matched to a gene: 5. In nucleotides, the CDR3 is TGTGCCAGCGAGGCGGGGGGGTCCACCGGGGAGCTGTTTTTT. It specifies CASEAGGSTGELFF.

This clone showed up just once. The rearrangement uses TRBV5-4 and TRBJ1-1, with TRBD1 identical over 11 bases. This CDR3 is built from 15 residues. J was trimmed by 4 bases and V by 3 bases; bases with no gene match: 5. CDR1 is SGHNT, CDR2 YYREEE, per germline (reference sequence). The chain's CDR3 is CASSSGQGALTEAFF. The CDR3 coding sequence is TGTGCCAGCAGCTCCGGACAGGGGGCGCTCACTGAAGCTTTCTTT.

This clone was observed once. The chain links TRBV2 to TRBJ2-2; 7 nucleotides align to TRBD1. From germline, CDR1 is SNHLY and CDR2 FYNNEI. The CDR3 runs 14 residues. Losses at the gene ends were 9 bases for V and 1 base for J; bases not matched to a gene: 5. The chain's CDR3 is CARDRDRNTGELFF. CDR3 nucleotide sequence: TGTGCCAGGGACCGGGACAGGAACACCGGGGAGCTGTTTTTT.

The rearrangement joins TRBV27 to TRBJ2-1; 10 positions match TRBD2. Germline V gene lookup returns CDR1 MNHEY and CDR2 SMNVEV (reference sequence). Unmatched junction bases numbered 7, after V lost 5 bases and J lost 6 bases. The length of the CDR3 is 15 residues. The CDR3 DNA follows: TGTGCCAGCAGTCCCCAGCGGGGGGGCCTCAATGAGCAGTTCTTC. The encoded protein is CASSPQRGGLNEQFF.

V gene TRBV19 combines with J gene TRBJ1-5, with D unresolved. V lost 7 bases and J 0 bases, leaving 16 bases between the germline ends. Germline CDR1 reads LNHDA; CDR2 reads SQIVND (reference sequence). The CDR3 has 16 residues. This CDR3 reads CASKGPEVYSNQPQHF. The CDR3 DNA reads TGTGCCAGTAAGGGCCCGGAGGTTTATAGCAATCAGCCCCAGCATTTT.

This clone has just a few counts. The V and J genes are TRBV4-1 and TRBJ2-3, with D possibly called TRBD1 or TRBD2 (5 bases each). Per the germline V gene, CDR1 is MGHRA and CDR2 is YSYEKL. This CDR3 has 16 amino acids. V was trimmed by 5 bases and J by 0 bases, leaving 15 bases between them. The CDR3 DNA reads TGCGCCAGCAGCGCGGTCGGGGACCTCAGCACAGATACGCAGTATTTT. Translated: CASSAVGDLSTDTQYF.

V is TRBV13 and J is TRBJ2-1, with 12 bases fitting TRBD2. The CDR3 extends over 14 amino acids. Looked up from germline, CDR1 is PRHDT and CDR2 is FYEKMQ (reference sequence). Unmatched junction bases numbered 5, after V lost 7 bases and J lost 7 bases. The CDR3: CASTLAGGPNEQFF. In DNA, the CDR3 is TGTGCCAGCACCCTAGCGGGGGGGCCTAATGAGCAGTTCTTC.

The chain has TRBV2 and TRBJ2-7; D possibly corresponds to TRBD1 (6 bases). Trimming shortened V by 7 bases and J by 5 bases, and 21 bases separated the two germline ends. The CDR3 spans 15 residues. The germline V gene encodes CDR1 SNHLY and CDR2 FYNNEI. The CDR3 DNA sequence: TGTGCCAGCATTGCAACAGGGAAAAGTGGAGACGAGCAGTACTTC. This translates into CASIATGKSGDEQYF.

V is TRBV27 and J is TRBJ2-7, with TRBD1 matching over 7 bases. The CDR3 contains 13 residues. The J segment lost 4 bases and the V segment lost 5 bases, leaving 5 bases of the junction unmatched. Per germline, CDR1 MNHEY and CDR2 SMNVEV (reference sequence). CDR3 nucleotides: TGTGCCAGCAGTCCTACAGGGGTGTACGAGCAGTACTTC. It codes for CASSPTGVYEQYF.